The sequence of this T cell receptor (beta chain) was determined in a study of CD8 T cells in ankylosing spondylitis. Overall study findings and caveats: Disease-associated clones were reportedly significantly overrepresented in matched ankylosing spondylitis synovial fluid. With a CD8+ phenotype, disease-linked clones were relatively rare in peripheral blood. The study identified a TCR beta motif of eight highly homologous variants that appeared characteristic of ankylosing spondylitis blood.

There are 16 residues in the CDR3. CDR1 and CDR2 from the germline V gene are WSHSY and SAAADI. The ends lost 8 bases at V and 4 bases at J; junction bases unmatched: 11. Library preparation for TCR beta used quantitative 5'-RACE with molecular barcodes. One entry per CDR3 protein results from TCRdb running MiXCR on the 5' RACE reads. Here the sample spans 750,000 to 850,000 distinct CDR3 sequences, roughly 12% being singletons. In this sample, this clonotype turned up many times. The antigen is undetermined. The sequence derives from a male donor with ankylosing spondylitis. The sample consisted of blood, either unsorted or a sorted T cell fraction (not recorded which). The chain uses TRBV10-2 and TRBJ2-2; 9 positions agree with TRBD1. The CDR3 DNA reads TGCGCCAGCTGTACCATAACAGGGGGCAGCACCGGGGAGCTGTTTTTT. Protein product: CASCTITGGSTGELFF.